This passage covers 24 T cell receptor beta chains from one sample sequenced in a study of response to subunit inactivated influenza vaccine. A single record per CDR3 protein comes from TCRdb applying MiXCR to the RT-PCR reads. The table has 530,000 or so distinct CDR3 sequences, about 11% seen once; the top ten hold roughly a tenth. Sample: PBMCs from blood, taken on the day of vaccination. The receptors were gathered from a man aged 50 to 60 who received an inactivated influenza vaccine.

This chain links TRBV27 with TRBJ2-3; no reliable D call. V shed 6 bases and J shed 1 base, with 11 bases lying between them. Germline V gene data show CDR1 as MNHEY and CDR2 as SMNVEV (reference sequence). The length of the CDR3 is 14 residues. CDR3 sequence (DNA): TGTGCCAGCAGCCCAACTTGGGGCACAGATACGCAGTATTTT. Translating gives CASSPTWGTDTQYF.

This clonotype was observed a few times. This chain uses TRBV7-2 with TRBJ2-7; 9 bases match TRBD1. Looked up from germline, CDR1 is SGHTA and CDR2 is FQGNSA. V was clipped by 5 bases and J by 6 bases; unmatched bases: 11. The CDR3 spans 15 residues. CDR3 sequence reads: CASSRSSTGGAEQYF. The CDR3 DNA reads as TGTGCCAGCAGCCGGAGCTCGACAGGGGGTGCCGAGCAGTACTTC.

Only a few counts were recorded for this clonotype. The chain links TRBV7-9 to TRBJ2-5; D not resolved. The CDR3 contains 14 residues. The V gene lost 5 bases and the J gene lost 5 bases, with 15 bases spanning the gap. CDR1 and CDR2 from the germline V gene are SEHNR and FQNEAQ (reference sequence). The CDR3 DNA is TGTGCCAGCAGCCCAACGCCCATTGGGGAGACCCAGTACTTC. It encodes CASSPTPIGETQYF.

Comment on this clonotype: One end of the junction varies from germline; a read error may be responsible. V is TRBV5-1 and J is TRBJ2-1, with 14 bases fitting TRBD2. The CDR3 runs 15 residues. The germline gives CDR1 SGHRS, CDR2 YFSETQ. CDR3 DNA: TGCGCCAGCAGCATCCCGACTAGCGGGGGGGCACGGTCGATCTTC. Its protein is CASSIPTSGGARSIF.

The chain links TRBV11-2 to TRBJ2-7; no firm D call. In germline, CDR1 is SGHAT, CDR2 FQNNGV. With 6 bases removed from V and 3 bases from J, the gap between germline ends came to 15 bases. The CDR3 is 14 amino acids. The CDR3 region is CASRAAGTLYEQYF. CDR3 nucleotides: TGTGCCAGCAGGGCGGCCGGTACGCTCTACGAGCAGTACTTC.

This clonotype has a count of ten or more. This CDR3 reads CASSPTTGYGEQFF. The CDR3 bases are TGTGCCAGCAGCCCTACTACAGGGTACGGGGAGCAGTTCTTC. The chain is built from TRBV12-3 or TRBV12-4 and TRBJ2-1, with D tentatively TRBD1 (6 bases). The CDR3 is made up of 14 amino acids. V was cut by 6 bases and J by 10 bases, with 19 bases left in between.

The sample holds many counts of this clonotype. The chain couples TRBV28 to TRBJ2-7, with TRBD1 as a possible D gene (6 bases). The CDR3 has 14 amino acids. The V and J ends lost 6 bases and 1 base respectively, with 13 bases between them. CDR1 MDHEN and CDR2 SYDVKM come from the germline V gene. CDR3 amino acids: CASSPRTESYEQYF. The CDR3 region has the DNA TGTGCCAGCAGCCCCCGGACAGAATCCTACGAGCAGTACTTC.

This rearrangement joins TRBV9 to TRBJ2-1; possible D gene TRBD2, 5 bases. The V end was cut by 2 bases, the J end by 3 bases, with 6 bases between. Germline CDR1 is SGDLS and CDR2 is YYNGEE. This CDR3 is built from 13 residues. The CDR3: CASSVRDYNEQFF. The CDR3 region has the DNA TGTGCCAGCAGCGTCCGGGACTACAATGAGCAGTTCTTC.

The chain combines TRBV5-4 with TRBJ2-7; 9 nucleotides align to TRBD1. There are 15 residues in the CDR3. Per germline, CDR1 SGHNT and CDR2 YYREEE (reference sequence). With 0 bases clipped from V and 2 bases from J, the junction kept 3 bases outside the gene matches. The CDR3 nucleotides are TGTGCCAGCAGCTTGGAGGGACAGGGTCCCTACGAGCAGTACTTC. Protein product: CASSLEGQGPYEQYF.

Only a few counts were recorded for this clonotype. This chain joins TRBV11-2 and TRBJ2-7, with 12 bases aligning to TRBD2. Germline assignment: CDR1 SGHAT and CDR2 FQNNGV. This CDR3 region has 18 residues. The ends lost 5 bases at V and 0 bases at J; junction bases unmatched: 11. CDR3 coding DNA: TGTGCCAGCAGCCTGACGGGACTAGCGGGCACCTCCTCCTACGAGCAGTACTTC. This gives the protein CASSLTGLAGTSSYEQYF.

This chain uses TRBV29-1 with TRBJ2-1, with 12 bases fitting TRBD2. The germline V gene encodes CDR1 SQVTM and CDR2 ANQGSEA. This CDR3 contains 15 residues. V lost 7 bases and J lost 8; bases outside the gene matches: 12. The CDR3 sequence: CSAKVTSGSSDEQFF. The CDR3 coding sequence is TGCAGCGCTAAGGTGACTAGCGGGAGTTCGGATGAGCAGTTCTTC.

V and J are TRBV20-1 and TRBJ1-2, with TRBD1 matching 9 bases. The ends lost 5 bases at V and 5 bases at J; junction bases unmatched: 6. This CDR3 is 13 amino acids long. CDR1 DFQATT and CDR2 SNEGSKA come from the germline V gene (reference sequence). Here the CDR3 DNA reads TGCAGTGCTCCCGGGACAGGGTTATATGGCTACACCTTC. This gives the protein CSAPGTGLYGYTF.

CDR3 sequence (DNA): TGTGCCATCAGAGAGACTGGGAACACCGGGGAGCTGTTTTTT. This encodes CAIRETGNTGELFF. V and J are TRBV10-3 and TRBJ2-2; unclear D gene. CDR1 ENHRY and CDR2 SYGVKD come from the germline V gene. Trimming shortened V by 6 bases and J by 1 base, and 9 bases separated the two germline ends. This CDR3 region has 14 residues.

The chain recombines TRBV4-2 with TRBJ2-3; TRBD2 matches at 15 bases. Germline values: CDR1 LGHNA, CDR2 YNFKEQ. The V and J ends lost 4 bases and 3 bases, in that order; junction bases with no gene match: 5. This CDR3 contains 17 residues. CDR3 in DNA: TGTGCCAGCAGCCTAGCCGGGACTAGCGGGAGGACAGATACGCAGTATTTT. This gives the protein CASSLAGTSGRTDTQYF.

This clonotype was detected a few times. The chain links TRBV6-2 or TRBV6-3 to TRBJ2-7, with D tentatively TRBD2 (6 bases). Trimming took off 6 bases at V and 4 bases at J, with 13 bases between the two ends. The CDR3 is made up of 13 amino acids. In germline, CDR1 is MNHEY, CDR2 SVGEGT. The CDR3 DNA sequence: TGTGCCAGCAGAAGGGACTGGACTTACGAGCAGTACTTC. Residues: CASRRDWTYEQYF.

This chain links TRBV12-3 or TRBV12-4 with TRBJ1-4; 7 bases are shared with TRBD1. The CDR3 runs to 12 residues. V lost 4 bases, J lost 11 bases, and 4 bases stayed unmatched. The CDR3 DNA is TGTGCCAGCAGTTCCGAGACAGGGAAACTGTTTTTT. Its translation: CASSSETGKLFF.

The rearrangement links TRBV7-9 to TRBJ1-1; D is unclear. CDR3 length: 14 residues. The V and J ends lost 2 bases and 7 bases respectively, with 14 bases between them. Germline V CDR1 and CDR2: SEHNR, FQNEAQ (reference sequence). CDR3 loop: CASSLPTVFNEAFF. The CDR3 bases are TGTGCCAGCAGCTTACCAACAGTTTTTAATGAAGCTTTCTTT.

The table lists this clonotype with a few counts. The J gene is TRBJ2-1, the V gene TRBV6-1; TRBD2 agrees at 11 bases. Trimming removed 6 bases from V and 0 bases from J; junction bases left unmatched: 4. The CDR3 runs to 16 residues. CDR1 is MNHNS, CDR2 SASEGT, per germline. CDR3 DNA sequence: TGTGCCAGCAGCCTACTAGCGGGGGACTCCTACAATGAGCAGTTCTTC. Translating gives CASSLLAGDSYNEQFF.

The sample holds a few counts of this clonotype. The chain employs TRBV4-2 and TRBJ2-1; 9 positions agree with TRBD1. V was pared by 0 bases and J by 6 bases, with 12 bases of the junction left unmatched. The CDR3 extends over 18 amino acids. Looked up from germline, CDR1 is LGHNA and CDR2 is YNFKEQ. The CDR3 loop is CASSQEAVGQGSTNEQFF. The CDR3 DNA is TGTGCCAGCAGCCAAGAAGCCGTGGGACAGGGTTCCACCAATGAGCAGTTCTTC.

The chain employs TRBV30 and TRBJ2-7; D remains ambiguous. The CDR3 totals 14 residues. Germline CDR1 reads GTSNPN; CDR2 reads SVGIG (reference sequence). V lost 0 bases and J 0 bases, leaving 9 bases between the germline ends. DNA for the CDR3: TGTGCCTGGAGTGTAGGCGGAAACTCCTACGAGCAGTACTTC. Translation: CAWSVGGNSYEQYF.

The J gene is TRBJ1-1, the V gene TRBV12-3 or TRBV12-4; D ambiguous. CDR3 size: 13 residues. Trimming left V 3 bases short and J 5 bases short, with 10 bases between. CDR3 sequence reads: CASSFPGETEAFF. DNA of the CDR3: TGTGCCAGCAGTTTTCCTGGGGAGACTGAAGCTTTCTTT.

This clonotype was picked up many times. V gene TRBV12-3 or TRBV12-4 combines with J gene TRBJ2-5; 7 bases fit TRBD2. CDR3 length equals 15 residues. The trim removed 3 bases at V and 2 bases at J, leaving 6 bases unmatched. CDR3 residues: CASSFSGGRQETQYF. The DNA for the CDR3 is TGTGCCAGCAGTTTCTCGGGAGGACGTCAAGAGACCCAGTACTTC.

This clonotype has at least ten counts. The junction departs from germline at one end; a sequencing error may be responsible. The chain recombines TRBV5-1 with TRBJ2-2, with D perhaps assigned TRBD1 or TRBD2 (5 bases each). The germline V gene has CDR1 SGHRS and CDR2 YFSETQ. The CDR3 totals 14 residues. The CDR3 nucleotides read TGTGCCAGCAGCTTATCAGGGAGCACCGGGGAGCTGTTTTTT. Translation: CASSLSGSTGELFF.

This clonotype was counted a few times. The chain links TRBV4-2 to TRBJ2-1; D is perhaps TRBD2 (5 bases). Looked up from germline, CDR1 is LGHNA and CDR2 is YNFKEQ. The CDR3 totals 14 residues. Trimming took off 4 bases at V and 2 bases at J, with 9 bases between the two ends. CDR3 loop: CASSRELAYNEQFF. The CDR3 DNA follows: TGTGCCAGCAGCCGGGAGCTAGCCTACAATGAGCAGTTCTTC.